This entry lists 20 T cell receptor beta chains sequenced from one sample in a study of blood T cell repertoires in COVID-19. The method was immunoSEQ multiplex PCR; TCRdb's version includes in-frame clones alone and lacks a portion of them. Altogether fewer than 250,000 clones are present, 84% being singletons, with the ten largest covering approximately 10%. Sequenced: peripheral blood. These receptors were obtained from a woman of 80 years or more with COVID-19, enrolled during active disease.

The genes are TRBV6-6 and TRBJ2-2, with 11 positions matching TRBD1. Germline V gene sequence: CDR1 MNHNY, CDR2 SVGAGI (reference sequence). Trimming removed 5 bases from V and 5 bases from J; junction bases left unmatched: 13. There are 18 residues in the CDR3. The CDR3 nucleotides read TGTGCCAGCAGTCCCCCCCCCGGGACAGGGGGTGGAACCGGGGAGCTGTTTTTT. Translated, it gives CASSPPPGTGGGTGELFF.

This rearrangement joins TRBV10-2 to TRBJ2-3; TRBD1 aligns across 11 bases. Germline V gives CDR1 WSHSY, CDR2 SAAADI. V shed 8 bases and J 5 bases; nucleotides not matched to a gene: 12. The CDR3 runs 16 residues. DNA for the CDR3: TGCGCCAGCTATCCCCTAGAGGGGACAGGGGGAGATACGCAGTATTTT. Protein product: CASYPLEGTGGDTQYF.

The genes are TRBV29-1 and TRBJ1-5; D is possibly TRBD1 (5 bases). The CDR3 consists of 14 residues. V was shortened by 3 bases and J by 0 bases, with 9 bases between the two germline ends. Germline V CDR1 and CDR2: SQVTM, ANQGSEA. The CDR3 sequence: CSVDGGTSNQPQHF. The CDR3 nucleotides are TGCAGCGTTGATGGAGGGACTAGCAATCAGCCCCAGCATTTT.

The chain employs TRBV24-1 and TRBJ1-2, with 7 bases that match TRBD1. Unmatched junction bases numbered 8, after V lost 5 bases and J lost 6 bases. Germline loops: CDR1 KGHDR, CDR2 SFDVKD. The CDR3 length is 14 residues. The CDR3 DNA is TGTGCCACCAGTGGGGGGACAGCAAGACATGGCTACACCTTC. Its protein is CATSGGTARHGYTF.

This clone appeared a few times. V and J are TRBV4-3 and TRBJ1-6; the D gene is possibly TRBD1 (5 bases). CDR3 length: 15 residues. Germline CDR1 LGHNA, CDR2 YSLEER. V was trimmed by 0 bases and J by 9 bases, leaving 12 bases between them. CDR3 loop: CASSQEGQGRSPLHF. The CDR3 DNA reads as TGCGCCAGCAGCCAAGAGGGGCAGGGTCGTTCACCCCTCCACTTT.

The chain employs TRBV6-5 and TRBJ1-1; no clear D. The germline gives CDR1 MNHEY, CDR2 SVGAGI. The CDR3 runs 16 residues. The ends were cut back, 2 bases at V and 0 bases at J, with 13 bases in the middle. Written as DNA, the CDR3 is TGTGCCAGCAGTTACCCCGAGATGGACTTGAACACTGAAGCTTTCTTT. Residues: CASSYPEMDLNTEAFF.

The V call is TRBV30, the J call TRBJ2-1; 7 positions match TRBD2. The V gene's germline CDR1 is GTSNPN and CDR2 SVGIG (reference sequence). The V and J ends lost 2 bases and 9 bases, in that order; junction bases with no gene match: 13. The CDR3 is made up of 15 amino acids. CDR3 bases: TGTGCCTGGAGTCCCGAGGGACTACGATCGCTTGAGCAGTTCTTC. Translated: CAWSPEGLRSLEQFF.

This clone was recorded a few times. The chain carries TRBV10-2 and TRBJ2-7; 12 bases are a match to TRBD2. Unmatched junction bases numbered 12, after V lost 3 bases and J lost 0 bases. Looked up from germline, CDR1 is WSHSY and CDR2 is SAAADI. This CDR3 region has 19 residues. CDR3 nucleotides: TGCGCCAGCAGTGACCCGCCAGGACTAGCGGGGCCCAGCTCCTACGAGCAGTACGTC. Its translation: CASSDPPGLAGPSSYEQYV.

The chain combines TRBV7-2 with TRBJ2-5; TRBD1 matches at 9 bases. The CDR3 consists of 16 residues. Trimming took 0 bases from V and 5 from J; bases not matched to a gene: 7. Per germline, CDR1 SGHTA and CDR2 FQGNSA. CDR3 nucleotide sequence: TGTGCCAGCAGCTTAGCTGGACAGGGGATAGAGGAGACCCAGTACTTC. Translation: CASSLAGQGIEETQYF. Filled out from reference TRBV7-2 and TRBJ2-5, the complete variable domain reads GAGVSQSPSNKVTEKGKDVELRCDPISGHTALYWYRQSLGQGLEFLIYFQGNSAPDKSGLPSDRFSAERTGGSVSTLTIQRTQQEDSAVYLCASSLAGQGIEETQYFGPGTRLLVL.

The chain couples TRBV10-1 to TRBJ1-5, with D tentatively TRBD1 (6 bases). CDR1 is WNHNN and CDR2 is SYGVQD in the germline V gene (reference sequence). This CDR3 contains 15 residues. With 5 bases removed from V and 2 bases from J, the gap between germline ends came to 13 bases. This CDR3 reads CASSYRVAGNQPQHF. CDR3 nucleotide sequence: TGCGCCAGCAGTTACAGGGTAGCCGGCAATCAGCCCCAGCATTTT.

The chain is built from TRBV7-2 and TRBJ2-2, with a weak D call TRBD2 (7 bases). Per the germline V gene, CDR1 is SGHTA and CDR2 is FQGNSA. The V end was cut by 1 base, the J end by 5 bases, with 14 bases between. This CDR3 is built from 16 residues. CDR3 nucleotide sequence: TGTGCCAGCAGCTTAGTGCCGGGGGGCGGAACCGGGGAGCTGTTTTTT. It codes for CASSLVPGGGTGELFF.

The gene calls are TRBV7-9 and TRBJ2-1; 8 bases agree with TRBD1. The ends lost 5 bases at V and 10 bases at J; junction bases unmatched: 16. CDR3 length: 16 residues. Germline-derived CDR1 and CDR2 are SEHNR and FQNEAQ (reference sequence). The CDR3 DNA is TGTGCCAGCAGCCCCCTCGTGGCAGGGGGCGTGGGGGAGCAGTTCTTC. It is translated as CASSPLVAGGVGEQFF.

In regard to this clone: A read error may account for a junction end that differs from germline. The chain links TRBV28 to TRBJ1-5; tentatively, D is TRBD1 (5 bases). The germline CDR1 and CDR2 sequences are MDHEN and SYDVKM. This CDR3 is built from 14 residues. In DNA, the CDR3 is TGCGTAGCCGGAAGGGGATTGAGCAATCAGCCCCAGCATTTT. The encoded protein is CVAGRGLSNQPQHF. Looking up the rest from reference TRBV28 and TRBJ1-5 gives the full variable domain: DVKVTQSSRYLVKRTGEKVFLECVQDMDHENMFWYRQDPGLGLRLIYFSYDVKMKEKGDIPEGYSVSREKKERFSLILESASTNQTSMYLCVAGRGLSNQPQHFGDGTRLSIL.

J is TRBJ2-2 and V is TRBV7-9, with D hard to call. CDR3 length: 14 amino acids. Looked up from germline, CDR1 is SEHNR and CDR2 is FQNEAQ (reference sequence). The V and J ends lost 3 bases and 3 bases respectively, with 8 bases between them. The CDR3 here is CASSFGSYTGELFF. The DNA for the CDR3 is TGTGCCAGCAGCTTCGGGTCTTACACCGGGGAGCTGTTTTTT.

V is TRBV19 and J is TRBJ1-1; unclear D gene. The V gene's germline CDR1 is LNHDA and CDR2 SQIVND (reference sequence). V gave up 6 bases and J gave up 2 bases, with 4 bases separating them. The CDR3 spans 11 residues. The CDR3 protein is CASRQNTEAFF. Here the CDR3 DNA reads TGTGCCAGTAGACAAAACACTGAAGCTTTCTTT. Supplemented by reference TRBV19 and TRBJ1-1, the full variable domain reads DGGITQSPKYLFRKEGQNVTLSCEQNLNHDAMYWYRQDPGQGLRLIYYSQIVNDFQKGDIAEGYSVSREKKESFPLTVTSAQKNPTAFYLCASRQNTEAFFGQGTRLTVV.

V is TRBV28 and J is TRBJ2-1; 8 bases agree with TRBD1. With V trimmed by 6 bases and J by 12 bases, 4 bases remained unmatched. CDR1 MDHEN and CDR2 SYDVKM come from the germline V gene. The CDR3 spans 11 residues. In DNA form, the CDR3 reads TGTGCCAGCAGCCCGACAGGGGTGCAGTTCTTC. As protein: CASSPTGVQFF.

This clone was seen once. The rearrangement uses TRBV10-3 and TRBJ1-1, with 8 bases fitting TRBD1. Looked up from germline, CDR1 is ENHRY and CDR2 is SYGVKD. This CDR3 has 14 amino acids. The trim removed 4 bases at V and 1 base at J, leaving 2 bases unmatched. CDR3 in amino acids: CAISGGTGNTEAFF. The CDR3 DNA is TGTGCCATCAGTGGGGGGACAGGGAACACTGAAGCTTTCTTT.

The chain uses TRBV10-1 and TRBJ1-2; 10 bases fit TRBD1. The V gene end was trimmed by 7 bases and the J gene end by 5 bases; junction bases not matched to a gene: 13. The germline gives CDR1 WNHNN, CDR2 SYGVQD (reference sequence). CDR3 length: 16 amino acids. The CDR3 is CASIPGQGRGMYGYTF. The CDR3 DNA sequence: TGCGCCAGCATTCCGGGACAGGGGAGGGGTATGTATGGCTACACCTTC.

As concerns this clone: A junction boundary mismatches the germline segment, possibly from a read error. V is TRBV4-3 and J is TRBJ2-3; 9 bases align to TRBD2. This CDR3 comprises 16 residues. CDR1 and CDR2 (germline): LGHNA, YSLEER. CDR3 region: CASSQVLAGVTNTQYF. The CDR3 DNA follows: TGCGCCAGCAGCCAAGTCTTAGCGGGGGTCACAAATACGCAGTATTTT.

The chain is built from TRBV24-1 and TRBJ2-1; D might be TRBD1 (6 bases). Germline CDR1 and CDR2: KGHDR and SFDVKD. V dropped 3 bases and J dropped 10 bases, with 24 bases sitting between them. CDR3 length: 17 amino acids. For the CDR3, the DNA is TGTGCCACCAGTGATATGAGACCGGGACACGTTGTTTGGGAGCAGTTCTTC. Amino acids: CATSDMRPGHVVWEQFF.